The T cell receptor beta chain under discussion was sequenced for a study of blood T cell repertoires in COVID-19. Study context: Acute and convalescent COVID-19 specimens originated in the United States, Italy and Spain. Sources were T cells, B-cell-depleted T cells, or PBMCs; the material itself was cDNA or gDNA.

Germline values: CDR1 MGHDK, CDR2 SYGVNS. CDR3 length: 15 amino acids. V lost 4 bases, J lost 4 bases, and 6 bases stayed unmatched. Per the study methods: Using reference gene primer amplification, nucleated cell counts were estimated. Clones were read by immunoSEQ multiplex PCR, and TCRdb kept only the in-frame ones, dropping some. V, J and clone size were drawn from that table, and D and trimming were deduced from the DNA. The repertoire has 140,000 to 150,000 clones, 85% of them found once; the top ten carry about 2.6%. Material for sequencing was peripheral blood. This TCR came from a human donor with acute or convalescent COVID-19. The donor label of this sample is uncertain. V is TRBV25-1 and J is TRBJ1-1; 10 bases map to TRBD1. This CDR3 is CASSGGWTGGTEAFF. CDR3 bases: TGTGCCAGCAGTGGAGGGTGGACAGGGGGCACTGAAGCTTTCTTT.